This paragraph covers one T cell receptor (beta chain) sequence. Its target is not known. This entry is derived from a study of regulatory and conventional T cells in RAG deficiency. Genomic DNA came from blood conventional CD4+ T cells gated CD25-low CD127-high. Regarding the study as a whole: Shannon entropy fell and Simpson indices rose in RAG-deficient patients. Omenn CD25-high CD127-low cells may be activated cells, not true Tregs. In Omenn syndrome, Treg and Tconv repertoires overlapped >85%.

TCRdb keeps only in-frame clones here, not all; method: immunoSEQ multiplex PCR. The sample shows just over 30,000 clones, 96% of them seen only once. The CDR3 loop spans 15 amino acids. With V trimmed by 5 bases and J by 1 base, 5 bases remained unmatched. The germline V gene encodes CDR1 SGHTA and CDR2 FQGTGA. The same data also contributed to another study, on regulatory T cells. That study adds: Primers: 52 TRBV forward and 13 TRBJ reverse.

V usage is TRBV7-3 and J usage is TRBJ2-1, with 7 bases identical to TRBD1. Specimen: CD25- CD4+ T cells sorted from blood. The TCR originated in a human donor in good health. The CDR3 region has the DNA TGTGCCAGCAGCCGGGACAGCCAATCCTACAATGAGCAGTTCTTC. Protein product: CASSRDSQSYNEQFF.